This paragraph covers one T cell receptor beta chain sequence. These data are taken from a study of cytomegalovirus exposure and HLA in healthy donors. PCR involved 60 Vbeta and 13 Jbeta primers. Here immunoSEQ multiplex PCR was the method, and the copy in TCRdb shows in-frame clones only, minus some. The sample gives about 170,000 clones, about 82% of which show up once; nearly 2.5% is in the top ten. The receptor was isolated from a male donor in good health and CMV-seronegative. Sequencing was carried out using PBMCs.

Written as DNA, the CDR3 is TGTGCCAGCAGTGTAAGTAGCTCCTACAATGAGCAGTTCTTC. This translates into CASSVSSSYNEQFF. This chain joins TRBV6-1 and TRBJ2-1, with D uncertain. The CDR3 is 14 amino acids. Germline V gene data show CDR1 as MNHNS and CDR2 as SASEGT. The germline V and J ends were trimmed by 4 bases and 0 bases, with 7 bases remaining between them.